This T cell receptor (beta chain) was retrieved from a study of long-term antiretroviral therapy in people with HIV. Overall study results and limits: Diversity increased after ART yet remained lower than in transplant donor controls. Collection spanned 2004 to 2017; ART regimens may be less effective than current ones.

With regard to this clone: Its antigen remains unknown.

Survey-level resolution applied to immunoSEQ assay v3.0. Generated by immunoSEQ multiplex PCR, the TCRdb table keeps only in-frame clones and is missing some. The data hold more than 15,000 clones, with 81% observed a single time. Germline CDR1 and CDR2: SGDLS and YYNGEE. This CDR3 has 16 amino acids. Trimming shortened V by 0 bases and J by 0 bases, and 7 bases separated the two germline ends. The chain couples TRBV9 to TRBJ2-6; D remains unclear. This receptor was obtained from a man aged 25 to 45 with HIV. The source was unsorted PBMCs, collected approximately 1.3 years before starting antiretroviral therapy. The CDR3 region is CASSVAASSGANVLTF. The CDR3 DNA is TGTGCCAGCAGCGTAGCGGCTTCCTCTGGGGCCAACGTCCTGACTTTC.